Listed below are T cell receptor beta chains from one sample, sequenced in a study of Graves' ophthalmopathy and Graves' hyperthyroidism. TCRdb re-called the multiplex PCR reads with MiXCR, one entry per CDR3 protein. The repertoire holds about 740,000 distinct CDR3 sequences, 40% seen once, with approximately 46% in the top ten. The material sequenced was peripheral blood. Receptor source: an adult man with Graves' ophthalmopathy. The CDR3 runs from the conserved cysteine through the conserved F or W. D genes are given only for firm matches. Clone size is shown for a subset of rows, as once, few, many or a class of expanded clone.

d_gene,j_gene,v_gene,len,abundance,CDR3nt,CDR3aa
TRBD1,TRBJ1-5,TRBV5-6,16,NA,TGTGCCAGCAGCTCCCGCAGCAGGGGGCTCAATCAGCCCCAGCATTTT,CASSSRSRGLNQPQHF
TRBD2,TRBJ2-7,TRBV5-1,17,NA,TGCGCCAGCAGCTCTACCTTCGGACTAGCGGGTTCCTACGAGCAGTACTTC,CASSSTFGLAGSYEQYF
TRBD1,TRBJ1-1,TRBV10-3,14,few,TGTGCCATCAGTGTCGACAGGGGAAACACTGAAGCTTTCTTT,CAISVDRGNTEAFF
NA,TRBJ1-2,TRBV11-2,16,once,TGTGCCAGCCGCTACCTCGGGGTAGGAGGGAGCTATGGCTACACCTTC,CASRYLGVGGSYGYTF
NA,TRBJ2-5,TRBV9,16,NA,TGTGCCAGCAGCCCCGGTGGTTCAGGAAGCGGAGAGACCCAGTACTTC,CASSPGGSGSGETQYF
NA,TRBJ2-7,TRBV7-9,13,many,TGTGCCAGCAGCTTAGAAGGTCCCCGCGAGCAGTACTTC,CASSLEGPREQYF
TRBD1,TRBJ2-7,TRBV20-1,15,NA,TGCAGTGCTAGAGATCGGGACAGGTTAATCTACGAGCAGTACTTC,CSARDRDRLIYEQYF
NA,TRBJ1-2,TRBV10-3,17,NA,TGTGCCAGCAGTTACTCCGAGGGGGGAATACTTAACTATGGCTACACCTTC,CASSYSEGGILNYGYTF
NA,TRBJ1-2,TRBV9,16,few,TGTGCCAGCAGCGCCGAAACAGCGGAGTGGAACTATGGCTACACCTTC,CASSAETAEWNYGYTF
NA,TRBJ1-2,TRBV15,14,NA,TGTGCCACCAGCTTGGGGGACACAACCTATGGCTACACCTTC,CATSLGDTTYGYTF
TRBD2,TRBJ2-2,TRBV7-8,16,many,TGTGCCAGCAGCCTAGGGACTAGCGGGAGTACCGGGGAGCTGTTTTTT,CASSLGTSGSTGELFF
TRBD1,TRBJ2-7,TRBV2,14,NA,TGTGCCAGCAGTCCGACAGGGGGGCTAACGGAGCAGTACTTC,CASSPTGGLTEQYF
NA,TRBJ1-2,TRBV10-2,14,NA,TGTGCCAGCACTTACTCGGGGGTTAACTATGGCTACACCTTC,CASTYSGVNYGYTF
NA,TRBJ1-3,TRBV7-9,15,few,TGTGCCAGCAGCTTATATGGGTTCTCTGGAAACACCATATATTTT,CASSLYGFSGNTIYF
NA,TRBJ1-1,TRBV12-3/TRBV12-4,12,NA,TGTGCCAGCAGCGCGCTGAACGATGAAGCTTTCTTT,CASSALNDEAFF
NA,TRBJ1-2,TRBV7-2,12,few,TGTGCCAGCAGTCCTTTAAACAGGGATGACACCTTC,CASSPLNRDDTF
TRBD1,TRBJ1-5,TRBV25-1,19,NA,TGTGCCAGCAGGCAAATCGGGACAGGGCCGCATAGGGGCAATCAGCCCCAGCATTTT,CASRQIGTGPHRGNQPQHF
TRBD1,TRBJ1-3,TRBV7-2,15,NA,TGTGTCAGCAGCTTAGATGGGACAGGTGGAAACACCATATATTTT,CVSSLDGTGGNTIYF
TRBD1,TRBJ1-5,TRBV15,16,NA,TGTGCCACCACCCACCGGGGACAGGGCGGCAATCAGCCCCAGCATTTT,CATTHRGQGGNQPQHF
TRBD1,TRBJ1-4,TRBV25-1,16,NA,TGTGCCAGCAGTTACGCCCGGGACAGGGTTAATGAAAAACTGTTTTTT,CASSYARDRVNEKLFF
TRBD2,TRBJ2-2,TRBV10-3,16,many,TGTGCCATCGCGGGCCGGCGGGAGTTCGACACCGGGGAGCTGTTTTTT,CAIAGRREFDTGELFF
TRBD1,TRBJ1-1,TRBV7-2,16,many,TGTGCCACAGACATCCGCAGGACAGGGAGAGGGACTGAAGCTTTCTTT,CATDIRRTGRGTEAFF
NA,TRBJ1-2,TRBV10-3,13,NA,TGTGCCATCAGTGACGCAACGGATAGCGGCTACACCTTC,CAISDATDSGYTF
TRBD2,TRBJ2-2,TRBV2,16,few,TGTGCCATTTCGGGACTAGCGGGAGGATACACCGGGGAGCTGTTTTTT,CAISGLAGGYTGELFF
NA,TRBJ2-7,TRBV9,15,NA,TGTGCCGGCAGCGGAGGGACTGACAGGGCCTACGAGCAGTACTTC,CAGSGGTDRAYEQYF
NA,TRBJ1-3,TRBV11-2,17,NA,TGTGCCAGCAGCTTATTGGGTGCCAGGGCCTCTGGAAACACCATATATTTT,CASSLLGARASGNTIYF